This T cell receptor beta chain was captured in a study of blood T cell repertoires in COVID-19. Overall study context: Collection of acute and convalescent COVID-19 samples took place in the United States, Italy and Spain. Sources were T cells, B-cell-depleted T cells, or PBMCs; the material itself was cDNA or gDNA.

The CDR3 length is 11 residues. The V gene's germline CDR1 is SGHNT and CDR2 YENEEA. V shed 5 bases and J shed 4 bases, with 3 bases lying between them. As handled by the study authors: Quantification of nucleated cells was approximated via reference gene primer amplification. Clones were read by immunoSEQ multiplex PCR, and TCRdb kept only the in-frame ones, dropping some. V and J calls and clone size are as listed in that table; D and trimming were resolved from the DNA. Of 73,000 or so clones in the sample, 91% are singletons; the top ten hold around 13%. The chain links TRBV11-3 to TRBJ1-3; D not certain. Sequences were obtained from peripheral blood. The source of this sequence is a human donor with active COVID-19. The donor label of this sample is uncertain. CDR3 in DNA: TGTGCCAGCAGCCTCGGAAACACCATATATTTT. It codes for CASSLGNTIYF.